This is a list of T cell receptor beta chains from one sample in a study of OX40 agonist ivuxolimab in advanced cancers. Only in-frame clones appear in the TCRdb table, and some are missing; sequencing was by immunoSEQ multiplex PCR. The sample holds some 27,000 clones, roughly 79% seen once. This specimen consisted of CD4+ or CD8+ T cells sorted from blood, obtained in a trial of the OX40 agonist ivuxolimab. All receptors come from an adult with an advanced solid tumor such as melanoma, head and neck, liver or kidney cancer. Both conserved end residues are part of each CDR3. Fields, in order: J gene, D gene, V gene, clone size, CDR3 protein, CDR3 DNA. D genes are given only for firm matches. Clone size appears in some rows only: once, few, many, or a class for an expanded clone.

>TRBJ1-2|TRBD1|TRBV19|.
CASSIATLDRAGYYGYTF
TGTGCCAGTAGTATTGCAACATTAGACAGGGCGGGGTACTATGGCTACACCTTC
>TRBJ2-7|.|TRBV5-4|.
CASSTSPGEQYF
TGTGCCAGCAGCACCTCACCTGGCGAGCAGTACTTC
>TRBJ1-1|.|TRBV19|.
CASSMWGGRSVNTEAFF
TGTGCCAGTAGTATGTGGGGGGGGCGGTCCGTGAACACTGAAGCTTTCTTT
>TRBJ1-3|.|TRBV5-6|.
CASSLLAGRTSGNTIYF
TGTGCCAGCAGCTTGCTTGCAGGACGGACTTCTGGAAACACCATATATTTT
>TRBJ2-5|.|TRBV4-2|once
CASSLGLAETQYF
TGTGCCAGCAGCCTGGGGCTAGCGGAGACCCAGTACTTC
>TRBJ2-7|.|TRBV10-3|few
CAISESVTIIYEQYF
TGTGCCATCAGTGAGTCAGTGACAATAATCTACGAGCAGTACTTC
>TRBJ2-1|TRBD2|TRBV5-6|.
CASSVGLASSYNEQFF
TGTGCCAGCAGCGTGGGACTAGCCAGCTCCTACAATGAGCAGTTCTTC
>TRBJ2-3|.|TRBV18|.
CASSPGGIAFSTDTQYF
TGTGCCAGCTCACCTGGTGGAATAGCGTTTAGCACAGATACGCAGTATTTT
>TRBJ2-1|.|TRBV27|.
CASSLRGPLPQFF
TGTGCCAGCAGTCTTAGGGGTCCTCTGCCGCAGTTCTTC
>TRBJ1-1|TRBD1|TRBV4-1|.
CASSQGAGQMNTEAFF
TGCGCCAGCAGCCAAGGTGCGGGACAGATGAACACTGAAGCTTTCTTT
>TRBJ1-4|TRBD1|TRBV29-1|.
CSVHVPGQGAELFF
TGCAGCGTCCATGTCCCGGGACAGGGGGCGGAACTGTTTTTT
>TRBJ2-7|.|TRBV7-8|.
CASSRSEGSSYEQYF
TGTGCCAGCAGTAGAAGTGAGGGCAGCTCCTACGAGCAGTACTTC
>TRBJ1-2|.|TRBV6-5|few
CASSYSSPPNGYTF
TGTGCCAGCAGTTACTCGTCCCCACCCAATGGCTACACCTTC
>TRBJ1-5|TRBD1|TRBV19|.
CASSMGQGRSYQPQHF
TGTGCCAGTAGTATGGGACAGGGAAGGTCCTATCAGCCCCAGCATTTT
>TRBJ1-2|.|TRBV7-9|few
CASSQARIGYGYTF
TGTGCCAGCAGCCAAGCACGAATAGGCTATGGCTACACCTTC
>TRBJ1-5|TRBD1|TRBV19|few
CASSPDRVQPQHF
TGTGCCAGTAGTCCGGACAGGGTCCAGCCCCAGCATTTT
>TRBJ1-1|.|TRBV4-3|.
CASSQTGYTEAFF
TGCGCCAGCAGCCAAACAGGGTACACTGAAGCTTTCTTT
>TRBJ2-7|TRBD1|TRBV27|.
CASSLYLTGEGSEQYF
TGTGCCAGCAGTTTATATTTGACAGGGGAAGGGAGCGAGCAGTACTTC
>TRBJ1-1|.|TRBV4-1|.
CASSQDWTLPNTEAFF
TGCGCCAGCAGCCAAGATTGGACCCTTCCAAACACTGAAGCTTTCTTT
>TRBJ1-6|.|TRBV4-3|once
CASSHDLTGLNNSPLHF
TGCGCCAGCAGCCATGACCTAACAGGGTTAAATAATTCACCCCTCCACTTT
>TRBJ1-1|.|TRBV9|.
CASSPSGGVSTEAFF
TGTGCCAGCAGCCCATCCGGGGGCGTTAGCACTGAAGCTTTCTTT
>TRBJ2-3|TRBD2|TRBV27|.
CASSAGTSGFYTDTQYF
TGTGCCAGCAGCGCGGGGACTAGCGGGTTCTACACAGATACGCAGTATTTT
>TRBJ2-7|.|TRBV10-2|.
CASSDSYEQYF
TGCGCCAGCAGTGATAGCTACGAGCAGTACTTC
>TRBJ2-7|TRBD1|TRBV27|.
CASSPGTVGYEQYF
TGTGCCAGCAGTCCCGGGACAGTGGGCTACGAGCAGTACTTC